One sample yielded the 8 T cell receptor beta chains listed below, sequenced in a study of early T cells in non-severe SARS-CoV-2 infection. TCRdb re-called the 5' RACE reads through MiXCR, storing one row per CDR3 protein. The profile covers tens of thousands of distinct CDR3 sequences, with more than 9% appearing a single time and approximately 16% taken by the ten largest. Sequenced sample: whole blood. The source is an adult who was a healthcare worker with PCR-confirmed SARS-CoV-2 infection or an uninfected control (not recorded which).

This clonotype was picked up many times. V usage is TRBV6-2 or TRBV6-3 and J usage is TRBJ2-5; D perhaps matches TRBD2 (5 bases). The V gene's germline CDR1 is MNHEY and CDR2 SVGEGT. This CDR3 region has 16 residues. V was cut by 4 bases and J by 3 bases, with 18 bases left in between. The CDR3 coding sequence is TGTGCCAGCAGTTTCCCCTGGACTCTTTGGGAAGAGACCCAGTACTTC. It specifies CASSFPWTLWEETQYF.

This clonotype was picked up many times. The chain combines TRBV29-1 with TRBJ1-4; 8 nucleotides match TRBD1. From germline, CDR1 is SQVTM and CDR2 ANQGSEA. V shed 6 bases, J shed 6 bases, and the junction held 6 bases outside the gene matches. This CDR3 has 13 residues. CDR3 nucleotides: TGCAGCGTCCTGGACAGGGAGTATGAAAAACTGTTTTTT. Amino acid sequence: CSVLDREYEKLFF.

This clonotype occurred a few times. This sequence joins TRBV12-3 or TRBV12-4 and TRBJ1-5, with TRBD1 matching 7 bases. V gave up 6 bases and J gave up 6 bases; unmatched junction bases: 5. CDR3 length equals 13 residues. The CDR3 coding sequence is TGTGCCAGCAGGGGGACAGCGGCTCAGCCCCAGCATTTT. Its translation: CASRGTAAQPQHF.

This chain connects TRBV11-3 to TRBJ2-4; possibly TRBD1 or TRBD2 for D (5 bases each). Trimming stripped 3 bases from V and 5 bases from J, with 17 bases between. Germline loops: CDR1 SGHNT, CDR2 YENEEA. The CDR3 has 16 residues. The CDR3 protein is CASSFSGTGGENIQYF. CDR3 nucleotides: TGTGCCAGCAGCTTCTCAGGGACGGGTGGCGAAAACATTCAGTACTTC.

This clonotype was observed a few times. The chain carries TRBV28 and TRBJ2-7; possible D gene TRBD1, 5 bases. The V gene lost 5 bases and the J gene lost 0 bases, with 11 bases spanning the gap. CDR3 length equals 14 residues. Germline assignment: CDR1 MDHEN and CDR2 SYDVKM. For the CDR3, the DNA is TGTGCCAGCAGTCCCGTCACAGGCTCCTACGAGCAGTACTTC. Translating it yields CASSPVTGSYEQYF.

This clonotype occurred many times. The chain carries TRBV6-5 and TRBJ1-1; D is perhaps TRBD1 (5 bases). The V and J ends lost 6 bases and 0 bases respectively, with 14 bases between them. CDR1 is MNHEY, CDR2 SVGAGI, per germline. The CDR3 spans 15 residues. This chain's CDR3 is CASRDTGTVNTEAFF. CDR3 DNA sequence: TGTGCCAGCAGGGACACCGGGACGGTGAACACTGAAGCTTTCTTT.

This clonotype was observed at least ten times. The chain links TRBV20-1 to TRBJ1-1; the D is unclear. Trimming removed 3 bases at V and 1 base at J, with 9 bases between. This CDR3 is built from 13 residues. Germline loops: CDR1 DFQATT, CDR2 SNEGSKA (reference sequence). CDR3 protein: CSARLTENTEAFF. CDR3 sequence (DNA): TGCAGTGCTAGGTTGACGGAGAACACTGAAGCTTTCTTT.

The chain carries TRBV7-3 and TRBJ1-1, with D maybe TRBD1 (5 bases). This CDR3 comprises 13 residues. V was trimmed by 4 bases and J by 2 bases, leaving 8 bases between them. Germline loops: CDR1 SGHTA, CDR2 FQGTGA. CDR3 amino acids: CASSSGTNTEAFF. DNA for the CDR3: TGTGCCAGCAGCTCTGGGACCAACACTGAAGCTTTCTTT. The variable domain in full, completed from reference TRBV7-3 and TRBJ1-1, reads GAGVSQTPSNKVTEKGKYVELRCDPISGHTALYWYRQSLGQGPEFLIYFQGTGAADDSGLPNDRFFAVRPEGSVSTLKIQRTERGDSAVYLCASSSGTNTEAFFGQGTRLTVV.